The clone carrying this T cell receptor beta chain turned up a few times. These data originate in a study of blood T cell repertoires in COVID-19. About the research overall: Whether acute or convalescent, the COVID-19 samples came from the United States, Italy and Spain. T cells, B-cell-depleted T cells, or PBMCs provided the cDNA or gDNA that served as material.

The V end was cut by 2 bases, the J end by 6 bases, with 15 bases between. CDR3 length equals 16 residues. The V gene's germline CDR1 is SGHNT and CDR2 YYREEE (reference sequence). Per the original data handling: Scientists estimated how many nucleated cells there were by amplifying reference gene primers. TCRdb's table, derived via immunoSEQ multiplex PCR, lists solely in-frame clones and lacks some. From that table come the V and J calls and clone size; the DNA was used to work out D and trimming. The sample has about 160,000 clones, roughly 80% seen once. The J gene is TRBJ1-6, the V gene TRBV5-4, with a possible D match to TRBD1 (6 bases). Sequencing was performed on peripheral blood. The receptor was derived from an elderly woman with acute or convalescent COVID-19. The CDR3 sequence: CASSFYPTGSNSPLHF. As DNA, the CDR3 is TGTGCCAGCAGCTTCTACCCCACAGGGAGTAATTCACCCCTCCACTTT.